This T cell receptor beta chain was identified during a study of T cells in localized non-small cell lung cancer. This clone has only a few counts. Some clones are missing from TCRdb's copy, which holds only in-frame ones; the method was immunoSEQ multiplex PCR. In the table there are about 1,200 clones, roughly 15% of which are singletons. The V gene's germline CDR1 is SGHNT and CDR2 YENEEA. V lost 5 bases and J lost 0, with 10 bases in between. CDR3 length: 15 amino acids. The sequence was obtained from a male donor at least 60 years old with stage I lung adenocarcinoma. The input for sequencing was normal lung tissue next to the tumor, taken before any cancer treatment. This chain connects TRBV11-3 to TRBJ2-2; D not resolved. As DNA, the CDR3 is TGTGCCAGCAGCCCGTCCCCCGCGAACACCGGGGAGCTGTTTTTT. It translates to CASSPSPANTGELFF. Combining the CDR3 with reference TRBV11-3 and TRBJ2-2 gives the whole variable domain EAGVVQSPRYKIIEKKQPVAFWCNPISGHNTLYWYLQNLGQGPELLIRYENEEAVDDSQLPKDRFSAERLKGVDSTLKIQPAELGDSAVYLCASSPSPANTGELFFGEGSRLTVL.